This T cell receptor (beta chain) comes out of a study of blood T cell repertoires in COVID-19. This clone was recorded once. TCRdb's copy holds only in-frame clones and misses some; the assay was immunoSEQ multiplex PCR. The table lists approximately 170,000 clones, 86% of them singletons. The CDR3 extends over 15 amino acids. Germline V gene data show CDR1 as SGHAT and CDR2 as FQNNGV. Trimming cost V 5 bases and J 4 bases, with 15 bases left between them. This clonotype originated in a woman aged 65 to 85 with acute or convalescent COVID-19. Sequencing was done on a sample of peripheral blood. This chain links TRBV11-2 with TRBJ2-1; the D gene is possibly TRBD2 (6 bases). CDR3 residues: CASSAIGGKYNEQFF. The DNA for the CDR3 is TGTGCCAGCAGCGCCATTGGGGGGAAATACAATGAGCAGTTCTTC.